The rows below give T cell receptor beta chains drawn from one sample of a study of T cells in Graves' hyperthyroidism and ophthalmopathy. From the multiplex PCR reads, TCRdb called clonotypes with MiXCR, one entry per CDR3 protein. The sample holds 350,000 or so distinct CDR3 sequences, around 18% seen once. Material for sequencing was blood. The receptors shown here come from a woman between 35 and 50 years old with Graves' ophthalmopathy. Both conserved end residues are part of each CDR3. D genes are given only for firm matches. The size entry is marked missing in some rows and otherwise reads once, few, many or a size class.

v_gene	j_gene	abundance	d_gene	CDR3aa	CDR3nt
TRBV10-2	TRBJ1-2	many	TRBD1	CASSEEEGGAGYGYIF	TGCGCCAGCAGTGAGGAGGAAGGGGGCGCGGGCTATGGCTACATCTTC
TRBV6-1	TRBJ1-2	many	NA	CASSEWPQRRGGYTF	TGTGCCAGCAGTGAATGGCCGCAACGCCGAGGTGGCTACACCTTC
TRBV7-3	TRBJ2-3	NA	TRBD2	CASSLRGRGTDTQYF	TGTGCCAGCAGCTTACGCGGGAGAGGCACAGATACGCAGTATTTT
TRBV19	TRBJ1-2	NA	NA	CASLGWGRGYTF	TGTGCCAGCCTCGGGTGGGGGCGAGGCTACACCTTC
TRBV12-3/TRBV12-4	TRBJ2-5	many	NA	CASSPGDRETQYF	TGTGCCAGCAGTCCAGGGGACCGAGAGACCCAGTACTTC
TRBV30	TRBJ1-2	many	NA	CAWTAPQEDGYTF	TGTGCCTGGACGGCCCCCCAGGAGGATGGCTACACCTTC
TRBV7-9	TRBJ2-7	many	NA	CASGEGRGEQYF	TGTGCCAGCGGTGAGGGTCGGGGCGAGCAGTACTTC
TRBV28	TRBJ1-1	few	TRBD1	CATEGQGTEAFF	TGTGCCACCGAAGGACAGGGGACTGAAGCTTTCTTT
TRBV19	TRBJ1-1	many	NA	CASSETGIVNTEAFF	TGTGCCAGTAGTGAAACAGGGATTGTGAACACTGAAGCTTTCTTT
TRBV2	TRBJ2-7	NA	TRBD2	CASSTGTRAYEQYF	TGTGCCAGCAGTACCGGGACTAGGGCCTACGAGCAGTACTTC
TRBV6-1	TRBJ2-7	many	NA	CASMTAQKYEQYF	TGTGCCAGCATGACTGCACAGAAATACGAGCAGTACTTC
TRBV7-2	TRBJ2-7	many	TRBD1	CASRHQGVGSYEQYF	TGTGCCAGCAGACATCAGGGGGTTGGCTCCTACGAGCAGTACTTC
TRBV12-3/TRBV12-4	TRBJ2-7	many	TRBD1	CASSYRQGGSYEQYF	TGTGCCAGCAGTTATCGACAGGGCGGGTCCTACGAGCAGTACTTC
TRBV12-3/TRBV12-4	TRBJ1-6	few	NA	CASSIRDTRYSPLHF	TGTGCCAGCAGTATCCGGGACACAAGATATTCACCCCTCCACTTT
TRBV12-3/TRBV12-4	TRBJ2-2	many	TRBD2	CASSRGLAVNTGELFF	TGTGCCAGCAGCCGCGGACTAGCGGTGAACACCGGGGAGCTGTTTTTT
TRBV11-3	TRBJ1-1	many	TRBD1	CASSSGTGHTEAFF	TGTGCCAGCAGCTCCGGGACAGGGCATACTGAAGCTTTCTTT
TRBV5-1	TRBJ1-2	NA	TRBD1	CASSLVQGAGGYTF	TGCGCCAGCAGCTTGGTTCAGGGGGCAGGTGGCTACACCTTC
TRBV19	TRBJ2-4	many	NA	CASSIRGGAKNIQYF	TGTGCCAGTAGTATCAGGGGGGGAGCCAAAAACATTCAGTACTTC
TRBV9	TRBJ2-2	NA	NA	CASSEGPPTRAGELFF	TGTGCCAGCAGCGAGGGGCCCCCGACTAGGGCCGGGGAGCTGTTTTTT
TRBV19	TRBJ1-1	many	NA	CASSIRKGWNTEAFF	TGTGCCAGTAGTATACGTAAGGGATGGAACACTGAAGCTTTCTTT
TRBV12-3/TRBV12-4	TRBJ2-7	few	TRBD1	CASSYTGTGGHEQYF	TGTGCCAGCAGCTACACCGGGACAGGGGGCCACGAGCAGTACTTC
TRBV4-1	TRBJ2-2	many	NA	CASSQPSALGTGELFF	TGCGCCAGCAGCCAACCGTCCGCCCTAGGCACCGGGGAGCTGTTTTTT
TRBV7-3	TRBJ1-1	many	NA	CASSSGHSNTEAFF	TGTGCCAGCAGCTCGGGACATTCGAACACTGAAGCTTTCTTT
TRBV20-1	TRBJ1-6	many	NA	CSARESGGSPLHF	TGCAGTGCTAGGGAATCGGGGGGATCACCCCTCCACTTT
TRBV9	TRBJ1-5	few	NA	CASSSAEAHQPQHF	TGTGCCAGCAGCAGTGCAGAGGCGCATCAGCCCCAGCATTTT
TRBV6-1	TRBJ1-1	NA	TRBD1	CASDSSRGREGPAFF	TGTGCCAGCGACTCAAGCAGGGGGCGCGAGGGTCCAGCTTTCTTT
TRBV19	TRBJ1-1	many	NA	CASSIKGNAEAFF	TGTGCCAGTAGTATAAAGGGGAACGCTGAAGCTTTCTTT
TRBV4-1	TRBJ1-3	few	NA	CASSQDTGRAGNTIYF	TGCGCCAGCAGCCAAGATACGGGAAGAGCAGGAAACACCATATATTTT
TRBV7-2	TRBJ1-1	many	NA	CASSLAWSQAFF	TGTGCCAGCAGCTTAGCATGGTCACAAGCTTTCTTT
TRBV12-3/TRBV12-4	TRBJ2-1	NA	TRBD2	CASSSPQGTSGIRDEQFF	TGTGCCAGCAGTTCCCCCCAGGGGACTAGCGGGATAAGGGATGAGCAGTTCTTC
TRBV29-1	TRBJ2-7	many	NA	CSVVLLAGFNEQYF	TGCAGCGTTGTCTTACTAGCCGGGTTCAACGAGCAGTACTTC
TRBV12-5	TRBJ1-2	NA	TRBD1	CASGGGQGRSYGYTF	TGTGCTAGTGGTGGCGGACAGGGAAGATCCTATGGCTACACCTTC
TRBV14	TRBJ1-6	NA	TRBD1	CASSHRTGNSPLHF	TGTGCCAGCAGCCACCGGACAGGGAATTCACCCCTCCACTTT
TRBV29-1	TRBJ2-7	many	TRBD2	CSVEGLAGAEQYF	TGCAGCGTTGAAGGGTTAGCGGGAGCCGAGCAGTACTTC
TRBV7-2	TRBJ2-7	many	NA	CASTPSRTAGYEQYF	TGTGCCAGCACCCCATCTAGGACAGCGGGTTACGAGCAGTACTTC
TRBV20-1	TRBJ2-7	many	TRBD2	CSARTSDSYEQYF	TGCAGTGCTAGGACTAGCGACTCCTACGAGCAGTACTTC
TRBV6-2/TRBV6-3	TRBJ1-2	many	NA	CASSYVDNYGYTF	TGTGCCAGCAGTTACGTGGACAACTATGGCTACACCTTC
TRBV2	TRBJ1-5	many	TRBD1	CASRGQAHNQPQHF	TGTGCCAGCAGGGGACAGGCTCACAATCAGCCCCAGCATTTT
TRBV11-2	TRBJ2-7	many	NA	CASSLGPGIQLSYEQYF	TGTGCCAGCAGCCTAGGCCCTGGTATCCAGCTTTCCTACGAGCAGTACTTC
TRBV29-1	TRBJ2-5	many	TRBD1	CSVEDGTVGETQYF	TGCAGCGTTGAAGATGGGACAGTCGGAGAGACCCAGTACTTC
TRBV28	TRBJ1-5	many	NA	CASRNKGDNQPQHF	TGTGCCAGCAGGAACAAGGGGGACAATCAGCCCCAGCATTTT
TRBV7-2	TRBJ1-5	many	TRBD1	CASSLQGVINQPQHF	TGTGCCAGCAGCTTACAGGGGGTAATCAATCAGCCCCAGCATTTT
TRBV24-1	TRBJ2-2	medium-sized	NA	CATSDPGLNTGELFF	TGTGCCACCAGTGATCCTGGGCTTAACACCGGGGAGCTGTTTTTT
TRBV28	TRBJ2-3	many	TRBD1	CASSKMTGGASDTQYF	TGTGCCAGCAGCAAAATGACAGGGGGCGCCTCAGATACGCAGTATTTT
TRBV24-1	TRBJ2-2	few	NA	CATSDPSRTSTGELFF	TGTGCCACCAGTGATCCCTCACGGACGAGCACCGGGGAGCTGTTTTTT
TRBV7-6	TRBJ2-5	many	TRBD1	CASSLGRTGEETQYF	TGTGCCAGCAGCTTAGGGCGGACAGGGGAAGAGACCCAGTACTTC
TRBV19	TRBJ2-7	NA	TRBD1	CASSDRQGFHEQYF	TGTGCCAGTAGCGATCGACAGGGTTTCCACGAGCAGTACTTC
TRBV28	TRBJ2-7	many	NA	CASSLFGESYEQYF	TGTGCCAGCAGTTTATTTGGGGAGAGCTACGAGCAGTACTTC
TRBV12-3/TRBV12-4	TRBJ1-1	many	TRBD1	CASSFRGGTEAFF	TGTGCCAGCAGTTTCAGGGGGGGCACTGAAGCTTTCTTT
TRBV19	TRBJ1-1	many	NA	CASIGALRGMNTEAFF	TGTGCCAGTATAGGGGCCTTAAGAGGAATGAACACTGAAGCTTTCTTT
TRBV12-3/TRBV12-4	TRBJ1-5	many	NA	CASSLMRSNQPQHF	TGTGCCAGCAGTTTAATGAGGAGCAATCAGCCCCAGCATTTT
TRBV28	TRBJ2-7	many	TRBD1	CASSLDREVKGF	TGTGCCAGCAGTTTAGACAGGGAAGTTAAGGGGTTC
TRBV3-1	TRBJ1-1	many	NA	CASSREGVTEAFF	TGTGCCAGCAGCCGAGAGGGGGTCACTGAAGCTTTCTTT
TRBV14	TRBJ2-7	many	NA	CASSHITYEQYF	TGTGCCAGCAGCCACATTACCTACGAGCAGTACTTC
TRBV28	TRBJ1-2	NA	NA	CASRQGRVGDRTF	TGTGCCAGCAGGCAAGGCAGGGTAGGGGATCGCACCTTC
TRBV7-8	TRBJ2-5	many	NA	CASSSLAELAPQETQYF	TGTGCCAGCAGCTCCTTAGCGGAGCTGGCACCCCAAGAGACCCAGTACTTC
TRBV28	TRBJ2-2	NA	TRBD2	CASRFSGTGELFF	TGTGCCAGCAGGTTTAGCGGGACCGGGGAGCTGTTTTTT